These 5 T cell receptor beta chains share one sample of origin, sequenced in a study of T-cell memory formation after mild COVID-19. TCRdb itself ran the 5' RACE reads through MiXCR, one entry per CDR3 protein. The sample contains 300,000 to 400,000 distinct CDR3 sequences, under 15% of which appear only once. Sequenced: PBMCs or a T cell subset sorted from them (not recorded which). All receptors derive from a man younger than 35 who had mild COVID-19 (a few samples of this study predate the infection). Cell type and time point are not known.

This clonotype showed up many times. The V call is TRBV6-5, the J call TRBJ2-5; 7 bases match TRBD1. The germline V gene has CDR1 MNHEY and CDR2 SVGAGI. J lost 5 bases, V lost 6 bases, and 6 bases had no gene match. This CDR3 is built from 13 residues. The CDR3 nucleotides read TGTGCCAGCAGCCGACAGGGTGGCGAGACCCAGTACTTC. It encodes CASSRQGGETQYF.

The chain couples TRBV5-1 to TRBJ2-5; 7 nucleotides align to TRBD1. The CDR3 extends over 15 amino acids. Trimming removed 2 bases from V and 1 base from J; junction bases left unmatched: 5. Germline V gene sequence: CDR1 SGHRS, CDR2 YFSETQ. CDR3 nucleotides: TGCGCCAGCAGCTTATTCTCAGGGGGCCAAGAGACCCAGTACTTC. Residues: CASSLFSGGQETQYF.

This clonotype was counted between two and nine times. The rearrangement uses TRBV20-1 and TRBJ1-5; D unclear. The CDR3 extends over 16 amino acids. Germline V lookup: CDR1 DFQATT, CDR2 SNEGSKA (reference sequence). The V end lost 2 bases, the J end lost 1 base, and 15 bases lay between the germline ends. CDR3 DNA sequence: TGCAGTGCTAGAAGCCCTACGGGGAGCAGCAATCAGCCCCAGCATTTT. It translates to CSARSPTGSSNQPQHF.

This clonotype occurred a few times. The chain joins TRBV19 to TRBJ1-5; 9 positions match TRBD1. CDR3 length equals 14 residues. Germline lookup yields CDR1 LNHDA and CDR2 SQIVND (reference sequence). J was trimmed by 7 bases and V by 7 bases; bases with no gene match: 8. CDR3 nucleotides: TGTGCCAGTACCTCGGACAGGGGAAGACAGCCCCAGCATTTT. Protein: CASTSDRGRQPQHF.

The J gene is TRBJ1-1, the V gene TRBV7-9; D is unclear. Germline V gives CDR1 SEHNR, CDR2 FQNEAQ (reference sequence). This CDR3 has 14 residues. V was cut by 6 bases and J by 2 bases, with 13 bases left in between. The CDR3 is CASRANGYNTEAFF. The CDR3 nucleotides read TGTGCCAGCAGGGCGAATGGTTATAACACTGAAGCTTTCTTT.